This T cell receptor beta chain was documented in a study of T cell responses to AZD1222 COVID-19 vaccine. Concerning this clone itself: Its specificity is unknown.

Study outcomes and limitations: With dominance at 160-218 and 743-854, vaccine-associated CD4 TCRs spanned spike.

Per the germline V gene, CDR1 is SGHVS and CDR2 is FQNEAQ. Trimming cost V 5 bases and J 1 base; bases outside gene matches: 4. The CDR3 has 15 residues. Generated by immunoSEQ multiplex PCR, the TCRdb table keeps only in-frame clones and is missing some. Here the sample spans about 49,000 clones, about 74% being singletons. This sequence originates from an adult in good health. The specimen comprised peripheral blood, sampled on day 0 of AZD1222 vaccination. The chain links TRBV7-8 to TRBJ1-4; 7 bases align to TRBD1. The CDR3 sequence: CASSMTGLTNEKLFF. CDR3 nucleotides: TGTGCCAGCAGCATGACAGGGTTAACTAATGAAAAACTGTTTTTT. Full variable domain (remainder filled in from reference TRBV7-8 and TRBJ1-4): GAGVSQSPRYKVAKRGQDVALRCDPISGHVSLFWYQQALGQGPEFLTYFQNEAQLDKSGLPSDRFFAERPEGSVSTLKIQRTQQEDSAVYLCASSMTGLTNEKLFFGSGTQLSVL.